Presented here are 16 T cell receptor beta chains from one specimen sequenced in a study of blood T cells in healthy people across ages. A second about 7 to 11 cycle PCR used barcoded and J-beta primers. TCRdb independently ran MiXCR on the 5' RACE reads; one entry per CDR3 protein. Among 1,500,000 or so distinct CDR3 sequences, 59% were seen once, and the ten largest hold 6.5% to 8.5%. Sequencing was performed on blood. The receptor source for this set is a man in his late teens or twenties in good health.

The V call is TRBV12-3 or TRBV12-4, the J call TRBJ2-1; 7 bases align to TRBD1. The CDR3 runs to 15 residues. V dropped 5 bases and J dropped 7; count of bases not matched to a gene: 11. The CDR3 DNA reads TGTGCCAGCAGTCTGGGGACAGCCTCCTGGAATGAGCAGTTCTTC. Translation: CASSLGTASWNEQFF.

The gene calls are TRBV15 and TRBJ2-1; the D is unclear. V dropped 10 bases and J dropped 4 bases, with 20 bases sitting between them. Germline lookup yields CDR1 LNHNV and CDR2 YYDKDF (reference sequence). The CDR3 has 15 residues. The CDR3 region is CASRLEAGRYNEQFF. Written as DNA, the CDR3 is TGTGCCAGTAGGCTTGAGGCAGGACGGTACAATGAGCAGTTCTTC.

The chain is built from TRBV6-2 or TRBV6-3 and TRBJ2-7, with no clear D. The germline V gene has CDR1 MNHEY and CDR2 SVGEGT. The ends were cut back, 5 bases at V and 5 bases at J, with 16 bases in the middle. The CDR3 loop spans 14 amino acids. The CDR3 nucleotides read TGTGCCAGCAGTCCAACAAGGGTCAACGACGAGCAGTACTTC. This encodes CASSPTRVNDEQYF.

The V call is TRBV25-1, the J call TRBJ2-1, with D perhaps being TRBD1 or TRBD2 (5 bases each). CDR1 and CDR2 (germline): MGHDK, SYGVNS. V gave up 3 bases and J gave up 9 bases, with 12 bases separating them. This CDR3 spans 13 amino acids. The CDR3 nucleotides read TGTGCCAGCAGTGATGGATCGAGGGGTGAGCAGTTCTTC. It codes for CASSDGSRGEQFF.

The chain links TRBV3-1 to TRBJ2-7; possibly TRBD1 for D (7 bases). The V end lost 5 bases, the J end lost 0 bases, and 23 bases lay between the germline ends. The CDR3 has 18 amino acids. The germline V gene has CDR1 LGHDT and CDR2 YNNKEL (reference sequence). CDR3 sequence: CASSETLTQGGSSYEQYF. The CDR3 nucleotides are TGTGCCAGCAGCGAAACGTTAACCCAGGGGGGAAGCTCCTACGAGCAGTACTTC.

The chain is built from TRBV2 and TRBJ1-4; the D gene is possibly TRBD1 (5 bases). The CDR3 is 13 amino acids. The germline V gene encodes CDR1 SNHLY and CDR2 FYNNEI. Trimming stripped 7 bases from V and 12 bases from J, with 18 bases between. For the CDR3, the DNA is TGTGCCAGCACCACGGACACTTCGGCAGAACTGTTTTTT. The encoded protein is CASTTDTSAELFF.

The chain couples TRBV4-1 to TRBJ2-3; TRBD2 matches 8 bases. The J segment lost 6 bases and the V segment lost 2 bases, leaving 13 bases of the junction unmatched. CDR1 is MGHRA and CDR2 is YSYEKL in the germline V gene. This CDR3 region has 17 residues. The CDR3 protein is CASSQPLAGRRGDTQYF. As DNA, the CDR3 is TGCGCCAGCAGCCAACCTCTAGCGGGCCGGCGAGGGGATACGCAGTATTTT.

The V call is TRBV6-5, the J call TRBJ2-3, with D possibly matching TRBD1 (6 bases). The CDR3 consists of 13 residues. Trimming took off 4 bases at V and 4 bases at J, with 9 bases between the two ends. CDR1 is MNHEY, CDR2 SVGAGI, per germline. The CDR3, as DNA: TGTGCCAGCAGTTTCGGACAGCCAGATACGCAGTATTTT. It is translated as CASSFGQPDTQYF.

The chain combines TRBV5-5 with TRBJ2-5; 7 positions match TRBD1. CDR1 is SGHKS and CDR2 is YYEKEE in the germline V gene (reference sequence). V lost 3 bases and J lost 2; bases outside the gene matches: 7. This CDR3 has 15 amino acids. In nucleotides, the CDR3 is TGTGCCAGCAGCTCCCAACCGGGACAGCAAGAGACCCAGTACTTC. Amino acid sequence: CASSSQPGQQETQYF.

The V gene is TRBV6-6, the J gene TRBJ1-2; D remains unclear. Germline V gives CDR1 MNHNY, CDR2 SVGAGI (reference sequence). V was shortened by 8 bases and J by 4 bases, with 23 bases between the two germline ends. There are 16 residues in the CDR3. The DNA for the CDR3 is TGTGCCAGCTGGTATCACAGCGGCGGGGTCCTCTATGGCTACACCTTC. Translation gives CASWYHSGGVLYGYTF.

The J gene is TRBJ2-7, the V gene TRBV6-5; D perhaps matches TRBD2 (6 bases). The germline CDR1 and CDR2 sequences are MNHEY and SVGAGI. The V and J ends lost 0 bases and 0 bases respectively, with 12 bases between them. This CDR3 spans 16 amino acids. As DNA, the CDR3 is TGTGCCAGCAGTTACTCCGCGGGACGCCACTCCTACGAGCAGTACTTC. Its translation: CASSYSAGRHSYEQYF.

The chain uses TRBV20-1 and TRBJ1-1; D is perhaps TRBD1 (5 bases). This CDR3 is 13 amino acids long. The ends were cut back, 3 bases at V and 5 bases at J, with 13 bases in the middle. Germline CDR1 reads DFQATT; CDR2 reads SNEGSKA (reference sequence). The CDR3 DNA sequence: TGCAGTGCTAGTATAGGGGTTTGGACTGAAGCTTTCTTT. This sequence encodes CSASIGVWTEAFF.

This clonotype came up a few times. V usage is TRBV7-9 and J usage is TRBJ2-7; no clear D. Germline CDR1 is SEHNR and CDR2 is FQNEAQ (reference sequence). The CDR3 consists of 12 residues. The V end was cut by 6 bases, the J end by 3 bases, with 9 bases between. The CDR3 reads CASSWNYYEQYF. CDR3 in DNA: TGTGCCAGCAGTTGGAACTACTACGAGCAGTACTTC.

V is TRBV20-1 and J is TRBJ2-7, with D perhaps matching TRBD1 (5 bases). Germline CDR1 DFQATT, CDR2 SNEGSKA (reference sequence). Trimming shortened V by 0 bases and J by 6 bases, and 15 bases separated the two germline ends. The CDR3 has 14 amino acids. The CDR3 here is CSARDPRTSAEQYF. CDR3 coding DNA: TGCAGTGCTAGAGATCCCCGGACAAGCGCCGAGCAGTACTTC.

The chain employs TRBV12-3 or TRBV12-4 and TRBJ1-6, with 10 nucleotides matching TRBD1. The CDR3 spans 16 residues. Trimming at V came to 0 bases and at J to 10 bases, leaving 6 bases not matched to a gene. CDR3 region: CASSLAATGGESPLHF. Written as DNA, the CDR3 is TGTGCCAGCAGTTTAGCCGCGACAGGGGGCGAATCACCCCTCCACTTT.

This clonotype showed up just a few times. The V and J genes are TRBV5-1 and TRBJ2-1, with TRBD2 identical over 8 bases. The CDR3 has 16 amino acids. The J segment lost 4 bases and the V segment lost 0 bases, leaving 6 bases of the junction unmatched. Germline V lookup: CDR1 SGHRS, CDR2 YFSETQ. The CDR3 sequence is CASSLVVAGKYNEQFF. Written as DNA, the CDR3 is TGCGCCAGCAGCTTGGTGGTAGCGGGAAAATACAATGAGCAGTTCTTC.